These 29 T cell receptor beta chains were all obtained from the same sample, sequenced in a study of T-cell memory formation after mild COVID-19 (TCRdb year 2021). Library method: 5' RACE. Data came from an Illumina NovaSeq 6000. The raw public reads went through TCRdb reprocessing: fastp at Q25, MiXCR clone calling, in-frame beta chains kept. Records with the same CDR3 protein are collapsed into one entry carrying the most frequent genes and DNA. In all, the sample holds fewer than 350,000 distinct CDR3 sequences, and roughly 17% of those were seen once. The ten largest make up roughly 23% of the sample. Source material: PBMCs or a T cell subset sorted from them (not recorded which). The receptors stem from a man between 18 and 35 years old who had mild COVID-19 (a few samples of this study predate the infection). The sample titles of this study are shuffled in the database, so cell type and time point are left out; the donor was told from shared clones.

The CDR3 DNA sequence: TGTGCCAGCAGCTCCCAGCCTCGGGGAACCTCCTCTGGAAACACCATATATTTT. This sequence encodes CASSSQPRGTSSGNTIYF. The chain uses TRBV5-5 and TRBJ1-3; D is ambiguous. This CDR3 region has 18 residues. The V gene's germline CDR1 is SGHKS and CDR2 YYEKEE (reference sequence). Trimming cost V 3 bases and J 0 bases, with 19 bases left between them.

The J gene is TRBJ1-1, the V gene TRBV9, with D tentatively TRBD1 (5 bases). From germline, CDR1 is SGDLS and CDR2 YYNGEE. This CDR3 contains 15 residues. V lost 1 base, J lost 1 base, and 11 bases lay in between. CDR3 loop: CASSVNYGGNTEAFF. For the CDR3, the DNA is TGTGCCAGCAGCGTAAATTACGGGGGGAACACTGAAGCTTTCTTT.

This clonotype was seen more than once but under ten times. In DNA form, the CDR3 reads TGTGCCAGCAGTTACCCGGGGGGGTTCTATGAGCAGTTCTTC. This gives the protein CASSYPGGFYEQFF. The chain is built from TRBV6-2 or TRBV6-3 and TRBJ2-1, with 8 bases fitting TRBD2. The CDR3 length is 14 residues. CDR1 MNHEY and CDR2 SVGEGT come from the germline V gene. The V segment lost 2 bases and the J segment 8 bases; nucleotides outside the gene matches: 5.

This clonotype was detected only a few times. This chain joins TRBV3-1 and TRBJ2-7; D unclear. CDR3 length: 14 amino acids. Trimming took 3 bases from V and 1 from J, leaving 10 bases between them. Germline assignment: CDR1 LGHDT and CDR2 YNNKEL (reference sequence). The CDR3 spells CASSQQVGSYEQYF. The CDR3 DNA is TGTGCCAGCAGCCAGCAAGTCGGTTCCTACGAGCAGTACTTC.

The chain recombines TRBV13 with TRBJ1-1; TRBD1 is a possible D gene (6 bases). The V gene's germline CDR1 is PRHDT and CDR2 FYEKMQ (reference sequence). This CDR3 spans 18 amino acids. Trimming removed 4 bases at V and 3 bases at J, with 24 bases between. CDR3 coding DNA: TGTGCCAGCAGCTCCCCGGGGTGGGGGCGACATGAAGACACTGAAGCTTTCTTT. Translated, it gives CASSSPGWGRHEDTEAFF.

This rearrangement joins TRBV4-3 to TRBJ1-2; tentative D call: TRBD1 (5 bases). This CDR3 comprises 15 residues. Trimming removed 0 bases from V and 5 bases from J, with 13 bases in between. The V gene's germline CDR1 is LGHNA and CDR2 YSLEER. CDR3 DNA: TGCGCCAGCAGCCAAGATCGGTGGGGGGTTTATGGCTACACCTTC. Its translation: CASSQDRWGVYGYTF.

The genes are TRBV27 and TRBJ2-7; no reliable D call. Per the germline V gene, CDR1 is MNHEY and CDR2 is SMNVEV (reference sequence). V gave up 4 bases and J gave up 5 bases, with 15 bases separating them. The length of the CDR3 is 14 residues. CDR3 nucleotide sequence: TGTGCCAGCAGTTCGTGGATAGACGGCAACGAGCAGTACTTC. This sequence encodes CASSSWIDGNEQYF.

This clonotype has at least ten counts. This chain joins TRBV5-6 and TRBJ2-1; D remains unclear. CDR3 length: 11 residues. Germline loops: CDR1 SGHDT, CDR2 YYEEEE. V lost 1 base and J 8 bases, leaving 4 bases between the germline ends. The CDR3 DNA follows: TGTGCCAGCAGCTTGTCCGATGAGCAGTTCTTC. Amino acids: CASSLSDEQFF.

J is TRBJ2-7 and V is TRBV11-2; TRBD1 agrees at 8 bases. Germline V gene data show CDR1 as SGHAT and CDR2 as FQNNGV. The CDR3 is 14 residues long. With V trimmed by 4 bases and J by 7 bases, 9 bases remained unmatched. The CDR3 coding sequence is TGTGCCAGCAGCTCCCGGACAGGGAAGGGTGAGCAGTACTTC. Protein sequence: CASSSRTGKGEQYF. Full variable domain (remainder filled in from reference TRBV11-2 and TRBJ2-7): EAGVAQSPRYKIIEKRQSVAFWCNPISGHATLYWYQQILGQGPKLLIQFQNNGVVDDSQLPKDRFSAERLKGVDSTLKIQPAKLEDSAVYLCASSSRTGKGEQYFGPGTRLTVT.

The CDR3 DNA reads TGTGCCAGCAGTCCCCGGACCCCGGAGGCCCAGTACTTC. It translates to CASSPRTPEAQYF. This chain joins TRBV6-5 and TRBJ2-5, with a weak D call TRBD2 (5 bases). The V gene lost 5 bases and the J gene lost 9 bases, with 16 bases spanning the gap. Per the germline V gene, CDR1 is MNHEY and CDR2 is SVGAGI. The CDR3 length is 13 residues.

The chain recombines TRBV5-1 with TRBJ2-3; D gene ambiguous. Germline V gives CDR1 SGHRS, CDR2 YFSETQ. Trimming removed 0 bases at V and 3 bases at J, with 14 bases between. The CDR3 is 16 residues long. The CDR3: CASSLEALQFTDTQYF. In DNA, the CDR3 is TGCGCCAGCAGCTTGGAAGCGCTGCAATTTACAGATACGCAGTATTTT.

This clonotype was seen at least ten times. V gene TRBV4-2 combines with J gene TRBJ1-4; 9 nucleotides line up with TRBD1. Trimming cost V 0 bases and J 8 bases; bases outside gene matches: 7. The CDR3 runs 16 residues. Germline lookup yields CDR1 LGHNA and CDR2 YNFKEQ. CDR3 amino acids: CASSQDPGQGGEKLFF. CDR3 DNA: TGTGCCAGCAGCCAAGATCCGGGACAGGGTGGGGAAAAACTGTTTTTT.

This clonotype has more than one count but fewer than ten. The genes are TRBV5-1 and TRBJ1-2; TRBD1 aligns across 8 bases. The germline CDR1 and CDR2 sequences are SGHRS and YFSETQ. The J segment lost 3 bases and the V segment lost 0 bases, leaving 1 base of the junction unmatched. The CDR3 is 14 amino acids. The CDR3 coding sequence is TGCGCCAGCAGCTTGGGGACAGGGCACTATGGCTACACCTTC. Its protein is CASSLGTGHYGYTF.

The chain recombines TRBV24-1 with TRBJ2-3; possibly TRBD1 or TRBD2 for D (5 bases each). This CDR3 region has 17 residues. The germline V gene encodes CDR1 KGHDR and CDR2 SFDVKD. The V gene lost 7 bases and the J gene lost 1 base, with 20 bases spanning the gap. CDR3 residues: CATRARKRTPRTDTQYF. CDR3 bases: TGTGCCACCAGGGCCCGTAAGCGGACACCGCGCACAGATACGCAGTATTTT.

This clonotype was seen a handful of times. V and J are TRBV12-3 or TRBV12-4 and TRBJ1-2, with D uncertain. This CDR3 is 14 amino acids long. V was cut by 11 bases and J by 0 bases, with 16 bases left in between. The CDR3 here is CAPGKGRSNYGYTF. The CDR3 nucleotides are TGTGCCCCAGGAAAAGGCAGGTCTAACTATGGCTACACCTTC.

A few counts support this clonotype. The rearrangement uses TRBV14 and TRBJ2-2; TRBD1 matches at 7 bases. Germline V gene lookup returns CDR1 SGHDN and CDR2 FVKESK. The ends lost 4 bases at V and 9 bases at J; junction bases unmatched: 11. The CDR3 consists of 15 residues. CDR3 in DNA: TGTGCCAGCAGCCCAGACAGGGTGTTGGCTAGGGAGCTGTTTTTT. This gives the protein CASSPDRVLARELFF. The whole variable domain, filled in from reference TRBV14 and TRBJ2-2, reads EAGVTQFPSHSVIEKGQTVTLRCDPISGHDNLYWYRRVMGKEIKFLLHFVKESKQDESGMPNNRFLAERTGGTYSTLKVQPAELEDSGVYFCASSPDRVLARELFFGEGSRLTVL.

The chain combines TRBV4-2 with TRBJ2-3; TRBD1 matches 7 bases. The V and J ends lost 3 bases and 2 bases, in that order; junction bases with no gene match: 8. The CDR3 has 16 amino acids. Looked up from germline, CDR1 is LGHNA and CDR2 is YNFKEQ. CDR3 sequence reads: CASSQGVTGTTDTQYF. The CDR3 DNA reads TGTGCCAGCAGCCAGGGGGTGACAGGGACCACAGATACGCAGTATTTT.

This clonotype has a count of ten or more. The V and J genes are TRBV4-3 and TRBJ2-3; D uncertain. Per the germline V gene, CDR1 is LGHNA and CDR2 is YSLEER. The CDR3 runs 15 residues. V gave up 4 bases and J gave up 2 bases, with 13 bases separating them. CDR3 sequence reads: CASSPSWGNTDTQYF. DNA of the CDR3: TGCGCCAGCAGCCCGTCTTGGGGAAACACAGATACGCAGTATTTT.

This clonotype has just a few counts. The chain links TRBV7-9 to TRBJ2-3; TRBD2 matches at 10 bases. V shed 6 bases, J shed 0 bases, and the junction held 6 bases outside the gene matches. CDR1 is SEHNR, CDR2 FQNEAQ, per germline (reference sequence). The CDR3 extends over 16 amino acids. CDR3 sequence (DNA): TGTGCCAGCAGTCCACTAGCGGGGATTAGCACAGATACGCAGTATTTT. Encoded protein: CASSPLAGISTDTQYF. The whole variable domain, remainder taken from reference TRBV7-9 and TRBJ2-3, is DTGVSQNPRHKITKRGQNVTFRCDPISEHNRLYWYRQTLGQGPEFLTYFQNEAQLEKSRLLSDRFSAERPKGSFSTLEIQRTEQGDSAMYLCASSPLAGISTDTQYFGPGTRLTVL.

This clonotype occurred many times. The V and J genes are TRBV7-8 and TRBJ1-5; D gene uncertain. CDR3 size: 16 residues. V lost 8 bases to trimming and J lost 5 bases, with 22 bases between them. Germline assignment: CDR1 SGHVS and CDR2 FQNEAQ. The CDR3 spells CASGLGNGLIDQPQHF. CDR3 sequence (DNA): TGTGCCAGCGGGTTGGGAAATGGGCTCATAGATCAGCCCCAGCATTTT.

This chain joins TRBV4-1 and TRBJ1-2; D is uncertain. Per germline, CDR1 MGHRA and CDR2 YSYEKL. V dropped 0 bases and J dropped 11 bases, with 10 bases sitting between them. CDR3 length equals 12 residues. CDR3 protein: CASSQDLTRYTF. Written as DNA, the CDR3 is TGCGCCAGCAGCCAAGACCTGACACGTTACACCTTC.

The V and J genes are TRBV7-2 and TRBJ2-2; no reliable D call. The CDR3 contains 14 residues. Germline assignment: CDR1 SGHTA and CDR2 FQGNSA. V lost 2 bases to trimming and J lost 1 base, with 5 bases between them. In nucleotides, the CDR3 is TGTGCCAGCAGCTTATTGTTGAACACCGGGGAGCTGTTTTTT. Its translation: CASSLLLNTGELFF.

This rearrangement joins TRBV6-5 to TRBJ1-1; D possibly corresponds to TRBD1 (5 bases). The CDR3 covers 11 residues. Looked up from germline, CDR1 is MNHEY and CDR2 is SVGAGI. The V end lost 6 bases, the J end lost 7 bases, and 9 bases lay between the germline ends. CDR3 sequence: CASRLGGEAFF. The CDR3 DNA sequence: TGTGCCAGCAGACTGGGGGGTGAAGCTTTCTTT.

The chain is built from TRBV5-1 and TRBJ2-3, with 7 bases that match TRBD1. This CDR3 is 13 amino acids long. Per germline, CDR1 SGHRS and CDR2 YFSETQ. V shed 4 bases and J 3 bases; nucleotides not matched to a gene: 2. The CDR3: CASSIQGTDTQYF. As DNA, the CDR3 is TGCGCCAGCAGCATACAGGGGACAGATACGCAGTATTTT.

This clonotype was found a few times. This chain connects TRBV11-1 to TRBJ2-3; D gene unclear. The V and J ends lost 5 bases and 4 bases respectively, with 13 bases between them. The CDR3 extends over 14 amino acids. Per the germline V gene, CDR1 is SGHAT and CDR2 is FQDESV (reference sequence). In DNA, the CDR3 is TGTGCCAGCAGCGTCCGTGGCGGTTCAGATACGCAGTATTTT. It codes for CASSVRGGSDTQYF. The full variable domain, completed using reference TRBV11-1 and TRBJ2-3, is EAEVAQSPRYKITEKSQAVAFWCDPISGHATLYWYRQILGQGPELLVQFQDESVVDDSQLPKDRFSAERLKGVDSTLKIQPAELGDSAMYLCASSVRGGSDTQYFGPGTRLTVL.

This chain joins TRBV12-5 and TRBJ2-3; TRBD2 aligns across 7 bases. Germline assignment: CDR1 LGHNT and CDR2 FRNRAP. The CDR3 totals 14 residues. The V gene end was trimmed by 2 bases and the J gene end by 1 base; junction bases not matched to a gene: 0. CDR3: CASGLRGGTDTQYF. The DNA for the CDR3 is TGTGCTAGTGGTTTGCGGGGGGGCACAGATACGCAGTATTTT.

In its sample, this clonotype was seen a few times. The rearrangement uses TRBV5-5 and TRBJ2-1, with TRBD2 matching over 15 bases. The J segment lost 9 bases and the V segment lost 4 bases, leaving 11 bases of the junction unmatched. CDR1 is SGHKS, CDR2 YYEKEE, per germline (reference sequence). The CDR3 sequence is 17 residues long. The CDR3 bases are TGTGCCAGCAGCCGCGCGTCGGGACTAGCGGGGGGAGGTGAGCAGTTCTTC. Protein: CASSRASGLAGGGEQFF.

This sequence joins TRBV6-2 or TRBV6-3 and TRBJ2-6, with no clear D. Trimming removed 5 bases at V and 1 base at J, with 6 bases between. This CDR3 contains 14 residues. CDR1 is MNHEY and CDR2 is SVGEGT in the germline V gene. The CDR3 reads CASSATSGANVLTF. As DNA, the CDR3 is TGTGCCAGCAGTGCGACATCTGGGGCCAACGTCCTGACTTTC.

The CDR3 coding sequence is TGCGCCAGCAGGGGGACGAATATGGTAGCTAACTATGGCTACACCTTC. Translation: CASRGTNMVANYGYTF. V gene TRBV5-1 combines with J gene TRBJ1-2; a weak D match, TRBD1 (5 bases). In germline, CDR1 is SGHRS, CDR2 YFSETQ. The CDR3 has 16 residues. Trimming took off 5 bases at V and 0 bases at J, with 17 bases between the two ends.